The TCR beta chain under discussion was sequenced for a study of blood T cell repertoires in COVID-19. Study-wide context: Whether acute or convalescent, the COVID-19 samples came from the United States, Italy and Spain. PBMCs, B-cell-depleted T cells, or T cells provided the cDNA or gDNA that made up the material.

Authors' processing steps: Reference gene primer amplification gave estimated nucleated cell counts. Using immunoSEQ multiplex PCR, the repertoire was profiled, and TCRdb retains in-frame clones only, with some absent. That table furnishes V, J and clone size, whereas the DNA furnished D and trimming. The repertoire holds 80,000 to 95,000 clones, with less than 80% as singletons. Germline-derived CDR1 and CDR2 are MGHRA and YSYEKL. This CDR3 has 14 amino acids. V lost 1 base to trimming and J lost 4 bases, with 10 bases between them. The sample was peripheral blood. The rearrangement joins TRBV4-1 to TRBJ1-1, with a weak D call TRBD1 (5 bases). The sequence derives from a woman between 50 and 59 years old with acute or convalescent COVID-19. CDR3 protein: CASSQGSGVTEAFF. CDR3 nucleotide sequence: TGCGCCAGCAGCCAAGGTTCGGGGGTCACTGAAGCTTTCTTT.